Presented here are 3 T cell receptor beta chains from one specimen sequenced in a study of regulatory T cells in long-lasting Graves disease. Described time point: persistent/refractory GD, antithyroid drugs over 5 years with positive TRAb. RNA from PBMCs was the source of the TCR library. The TCR beta library used iRepertoire HTBI primers with Arm-PCR amplification of CDR3. TCRdb called the multiplex PCR reads again in MiXCR, with one record for every CDR3 protein. The sample carries fewer than 550,000 distinct CDR3 sequences, roughly 21% recorded once. The source was peripheral blood mononuclear cells (PBMCs), collected when the disease was refractory, from a patient treated with antithyroid drugs. All receptors derive from a female donor with Graves disease.

The V call is TRBV5-6, the J call TRBJ2-7, with D possibly matching TRBD1 (6 bases). V was pared by 1 base and J by 2 bases, with 16 bases between. The CDR3 has 16 residues. The germline V gene has CDR1 SGHDT and CDR2 YYEEEE. As DNA, the CDR3 is TGTGCCAGCAGCTTGTCCCCGTCAGGGGATCCCTACGAGCAGTACTTC. Protein product: CASSLSPSGDPYEQYF.

The sample holds many counts of this clonotype. J is TRBJ1-2 and V is TRBV13; TRBD1 matches 8 bases. From germline, CDR1 is PRHDT and CDR2 FYEKMQ (reference sequence). The V gene end was trimmed by 0 bases and the J gene end by 4 bases; junction bases not matched to a gene: 7. CDR3 size: 16 residues. In nucleotides, the CDR3 is TGTGCCAGCAGCTTAGGAGGCGGACAGGGAATCTATGGCTACACCTTC. Its translation: CASSLGGGQGIYGYTF.

Note on this clonotype: This may come from a read error, since a much larger clone is one base off. This chain joins TRBV6-1 and TRBJ1-3; D unresolved. Germline lookup yields CDR1 MNHNS and CDR2 SASEGT. With 1 base removed from V and 0 bases from J, the gap between germline ends came to 4 bases. The length of the CDR3 is 14 residues. The CDR3 sequence is CASSEGGSGNTIYF. The CDR3 DNA is TGTGCCAGCAGTGAAGGGGGCTCTGGAAACACCATATATTTT.